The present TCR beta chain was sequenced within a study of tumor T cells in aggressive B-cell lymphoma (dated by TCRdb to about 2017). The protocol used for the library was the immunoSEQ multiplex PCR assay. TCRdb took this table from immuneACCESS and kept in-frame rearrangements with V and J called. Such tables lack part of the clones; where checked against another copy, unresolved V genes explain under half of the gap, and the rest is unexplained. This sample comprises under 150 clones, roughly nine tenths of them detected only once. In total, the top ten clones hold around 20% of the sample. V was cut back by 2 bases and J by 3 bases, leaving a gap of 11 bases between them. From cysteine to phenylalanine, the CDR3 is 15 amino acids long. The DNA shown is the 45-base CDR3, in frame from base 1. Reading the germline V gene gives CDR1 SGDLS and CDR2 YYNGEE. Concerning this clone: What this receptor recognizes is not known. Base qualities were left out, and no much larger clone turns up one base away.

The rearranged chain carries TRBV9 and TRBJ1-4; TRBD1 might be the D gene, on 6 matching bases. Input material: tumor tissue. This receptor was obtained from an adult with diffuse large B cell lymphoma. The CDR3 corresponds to CASSVQGNPNEKLFF. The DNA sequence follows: TGTGCCAGCAGCGTTCAGGGGAATCCTAATGAAAAACTGTTTTTT. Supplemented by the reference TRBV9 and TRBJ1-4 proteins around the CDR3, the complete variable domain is DSGVTQTPKHLITATGQRVTLRCSPRSGDLSVYWYQQSLDQGLQFLIQYYNGEERAKGNILERFSAQQFPDLHSELNLSSLELGDSALYFCASSVQGNPNEKLFFGSGTQLSVL.